The sequence of this T cell receptor (beta chain) was determined in a study of OX40 agonist ivuxolimab in advanced cancers. Background on the whole study: The costimulatory receptor OX40 (CD134) was targeted by ivuxolimab, a fully human IgG2 agonistic monoclonal antibody. Of the roughly 53 patients in dose escalation, some 20 had hepatocellular carcinoma, roughly 15 had melanoma, 9 had renal cell carcinoma and 9 had head and neck cancer. Partial responses were achieved by three dose-escalation patients, of whom one had hepatocellular carcinoma and two had cutaneous melanoma. Peripheral TCRbeta sequencing was intended to test whether TCR sequence diversity was altered and clonal T-cell expansion was caused by ivuxolimab. Patients were allowed to have had prior anti-PD-1, anti-PD-L1 or anti-CTLA-4 therapy, and roughly 40% of the dose-escalation patients had been treated with checkpoint inhibitors. In the dose-escalation cohort, 82.7% of patients were male, and the mean age was around 60 years, with a range of roughly 20 to 80. Intravenous ivuxolimab was administered to patients every 2 weeks at six dose levels: 0.01, 0.1, 0.3, 1.5, 3 and 10 mg/kg. The monotherapy dose-escalation portion (N ≈ 50 patients) of the phase I ivuxolimab trial is reported in the paper.

The trial excluded patients who had a history of autoimmune disease or who were on systemic immunosuppression. Peripheral blood for TCR sequencing was drawn from every dose cohort at baseline, at cycle 4 day 1 and at cycle 7 day 1. The samples were drawn from a first-in-human, open-label, multicenter phase I dose-escalation trial of ivuxolimab. Adults with locally advanced or metastatic head and neck squamous cell, hepatocellular, melanoma or renal cell carcinoma were enrolled in the trial. Before TCR sequencing, CD4+ T cells and CD8+ T cells were sorted from peripheral blood as separate populations. The research as a whole found: Partial responders in the 0.1-3.0 mg/kg groups had among the lowest normalized peripheral clonal expansion, especially among CD8+ T cells. The antigen specificity of the clonally expanded peripheral T cells was not determined. Clonal expansion of both CD4+ and CD8+ blood T cells was observed from baseline to week 6 at doses 0.1 to 3.0 mg/kg. On average, CD8+ T cells showed more expanded clones than CD4+ T cells after ivuxolimab. Low levels of normalized T-cell clonal expansion were also seen in some patients who did not respond.

V ends up 6 bases short and J 2 bases short, with an unmatched junction base count of 6. The germline V gene specifies SGHTA as CDR1 and FQGNSA as CDR2. The CDR3 spans 15 residues, from the cysteine through the phenylalanine. The CDR3 DNA has 45 bases and is translated from base 1. As for this clone: Its target antigen remains unknown. Base qualities are not provided; no much larger clone lies one nucleotide away.

Genomic DNA was extracted from sorted cells for sequencing of the TCRbeta CDR3 region. TCRbeta CDR3 regions were sequenced using the immunoSEQ Assay. TCRdb took this table from immuneACCESS and kept in-frame rearrangements with V and J called. Such tables lack part of the clones; where checked against another copy, unresolved V genes explain under half of the gap, and the rest is unexplained. The sample includes 67,000 or so clones, with about nine tenths observed a single time. The ten biggest clones cover under 3.5% of the sample. Specimen: CD4+ or CD8+ T cells sorted from blood, collected in a trial of the OX40 agonist ivuxolimab. The chain is made from TRBV7-2 and TRBJ2-7, and TRBD2 aligns with 11 junction nucleotides. This receptor was taken from an adult with an advanced solid tumor such as melanoma, head and neck, liver or kidney cancer. The nucleotide sequence is TGTGCCAGCAGACAGACTAGCGGGGCCGCCTACGAGCAGTACTTC. This yields the protein CASRQTSGAAYEQYF.